This T cell receptor beta chain was captured by sequencing in a study of metastatic and nonmetastatic thyroid tumors. No patient had received any treatment before thyroid surgery. Germline-derived CDR1 and CDR2 are SGHRS and YFSETQ. Germline trimming cut 1 base from V and 5 bases from J; bases unmatched to any gene: 13. CDR3 length equals 18 residues. This clone was picked up many times. The sample contains more than one DNA sequence encoding this CDR3. Through MiXCR, TCRdb re-clonotyped the PCR reads. The table lists around 16,000 clones, roughly 12% of them singletons. Specimen: blood. The gene calls are TRBV5-1 and TRBJ2-1, with 9 nucleotides matching TRBD1. This clonotype was obtained from a female donor with papillary thyroid cancer or a benign thyroid nodule (not recorded which). Some clones in this sample may be carry-over from other donors' samples. The DNA of the CDR3 is TGCGCCAGCAGCTTGTTCCTCTCCGGGACAGGGTTAGACAATGAGCAGTTCTTC. Amino acid sequence: CASSLFLSGTGLDNEQFF.